This passage covers 10 T cell receptor beta chains from one sample sequenced in a study of identical twins. TCRdb independently ran MiXCR on the 5' RACE reads; one entry per CDR3 protein. The data hold hundreds of thousands of distinct CDR3 sequences, with roughly 20% observed a single time. This same sample was also taken into another study, of T cells expressing NK-cell markers.

Input material: PBMCs. These receptors were collected from a young woman in good health.

This clonotype was detected once. The rearrangement links TRBV5-5 to TRBJ2-3; the D is unclear. This CDR3 comprises 14 residues. The V gene's germline CDR1 is SGHKS and CDR2 YYEKEE (reference sequence). V was pared by 6 bases and J by 1 base, with 12 bases between. The CDR3 DNA reads TGTGCCAGCACCCCCCCCACCCGCACAGATACGCAGTATTTT. This gives the protein CASTPPTRTDTQYF.

V gene TRBV11-2 combines with J gene TRBJ2-2; the match to TRBD2 covers 8 bases. V trimming: 1 base; J trimming: 6 bases; junction bases outside the gene matches: 19. Germline lookup yields CDR1 SGHAT and CDR2 FQNNGV. The length of the CDR3 is 20 residues. The CDR3 coding sequence is TGTGCCAGCAGCTTAGGGTGGAGGTTAGCGGGATTGAGACCGGCCGGGGAGCTGTTTTTT. It codes for CASSLGWRLAGLRPAGELFF. The entire variable domain, with the rest obtained from reference TRBV11-2 and TRBJ2-2, is as follows: EAGVAQSPRYKIIEKRQSVAFWCNPISGHATLYWYQQILGQGPKLLIQFQNNGVVDDSQLPKDRFSAERLKGVDSTLKIQPAKLEDSAVYLCASSLGWRLAGLRPAGELFFGEGSRLTVL.

This clonotype was observed at least ten times. The CDR3 DNA reads TGTGCCAGCGGTTTCGAGGGGCGCGATGGCTACACCTTC. Residues: CASGFEGRDGYTF. The chain links TRBV6-8 to TRBJ1-2, with D perhaps matching TRBD1 (5 bases). The CDR3 is 13 residues long. Trimming left V 8 bases short and J 6 bases short, with 16 bases between. Germline loops: CDR1 MNHGY, CDR2 SAAAGT.

This clonotype was detected many times. This chain uses TRBV6-1 with TRBJ1-6; D unresolved. This CDR3 contains 16 residues. Trimming pared 6 bases from V and 9 bases from J, leaving 21 bases between. Germline loops: CDR1 MNHNS, CDR2 SASEGT. The CDR3 here is CASSPEGGATGSPLHF. The CDR3 region has the DNA TGTGCCAGCAGCCCCGAAGGAGGCGCAACTGGTTCACCCCTCCACTTT.

Turning to this clonotype: Sequence at one end of the junction differs from germline and may be a read error. The chain uses TRBV7-9 and TRBJ2-7, with D hard to call. This CDR3 spans 14 amino acids. Per germline, CDR1 SEHNR and CDR2 FQNEAQ (reference sequence). The CDR3 here is CASSLEGKLYEQYF. The DNA of the CDR3 is TGTGCCAGCAGTTTAGAAGGGAAACTGTACGAGCAGTACTTC.

In this sample, this clonotype turned up a few times. The rearrangement links TRBV12-3 or TRBV12-4 to TRBJ2-1; 10 nucleotides line up with TRBD1. CDR3 length: 14 amino acids. V lost 5 bases and J lost 7; bases outside the gene matches: 5. CDR3 DNA: TGTGCCAGCAGTCGACAGGGGGCAATGAATGAGCAGTTCTTC. Its protein product is CASSRQGAMNEQFF.

This clonotype was detected only a few times. This chain links TRBV5-1 with TRBJ2-1; 14 positions agree with TRBD2. Germline V gene data show CDR1 as SGHRS and CDR2 as YFSETQ. Trimming took 3 bases from V and 2 from J; bases not matched to a gene: 7. This CDR3 has 18 residues. The CDR3 loop is CASSSGTSGGLTYNEQFF. Here the CDR3 DNA reads TGCGCCAGCAGCTCCGGGACTAGCGGGGGTCTTACCTACAATGAGCAGTTCTTC.

This chain connects TRBV21-1 to TRBJ2-1; the D segment call TRBD1 is taken from the table without a DNA check. TRBV21-1 is designated a pseudogene. This CDR3 is built from 15 residues. The CDR3 region is CASPRTPAARNEQFF. The DNA of the CDR3 is TGTGCCAGCCCCAGGACCCCGGCAGCACGAAATGAGCAGTTCTTC.

This clonotype was counted only a few times. The chain couples TRBV5-1 to TRBJ2-1; D may correspond to TRBD1 or TRBD2 (5 bases each). This CDR3 has 16 amino acids. CDR1 is SGHRS and CDR2 is YFSETQ in the germline V gene. Trimming removed 1 base from V and 5 bases from J, with 16 bases in between. The CDR3 nucleotides read TGCGCCAGCAGCTTGTCGGGGCCAGACCAAAACAATGAGCAGTTCTTC. As protein: CASSLSGPDQNNEQFF.

The V call is TRBV29-1, the J call TRBJ2-1; TRBD2 might be the D (5 bases). V gave up 8 bases and J gave up 11 bases, with 16 bases separating them. Germline CDR1 and CDR2: SQVTM and ANQGSEA. The CDR3 is 11 amino acids. The CDR3 nucleotides are TGCAGCTACCACCGGGGTGAGCAGCAGTTCTTC. It codes for CSYHRGEQQFF.